The 23 T cell receptor beta chains listed next were all sequenced from one sample in a study of blood T cells in healthy people across ages. With a J-beta primer mix and a sample-barcoded 5' primer, a second PCR ran roughly 6 to 11 cycles. TCRdb redid the calling of the 5' RACE reads with MiXCR, one entry per CDR3 protein. Among about 720,000 distinct CDR3 sequences listed, over 20% were seen once. Source material: blood. The origin of the receptors is a man aged 65-85 years in good health.

CDR3 region: CASSQGLAVVNNEQFF. The CDR3 DNA sequence: TGCGCCAGCAGCCAAGGGCTAGCGGTTGTCAACAATGAGCAGTTCTTC. The chain links TRBV4-3 to TRBJ2-1, with TRBD2 matching 7 bases. This CDR3 comprises 16 residues. The germline V gene has CDR1 LGHNA and CDR2 YSLEER. V dropped 1 base and J dropped 5; count of bases not matched to a gene: 8.

The chain combines TRBV6-5 with TRBJ1-4; D gene uncertain. The CDR3 sequence is 15 residues long. Germline V gene lookup returns CDR1 MNHEY and CDR2 SVGAGI. Between the trimmed V and J ends, which lost 2 bases and 2 bases, there was a span of 9 bases. CDR3 nucleotides: TGTGCCAGCAGTTACGGGCCCGGGACTAATGAAAAACTGTTTTTT. Translated, it gives CASSYGPGTNEKLFF.

The chain combines TRBV6-4 with TRBJ2-1; D is uncertain. This CDR3 is built from 12 residues. The germline CDR1 and CDR2 sequences are MRHNA and SNTAGT. V was cut by 2 bases and J by 10 bases, with 9 bases left in between. CDR3 bases: TGTGCCAGCAGTGACAGGGTAGGGGAGCAGTTCTTC. Its translation is CASSDRVGEQFF.

This rearrangement joins TRBV12-3 or TRBV12-4 to TRBJ2-1; 13 positions agree with TRBD2. With 6 bases clipped from V and 16 bases from J, the junction kept 15 bases outside the gene matches. The CDR3 totals 15 residues. The CDR3 reads CASSLRLAGGLSLFF. The DNA for the CDR3 is TGTGCCAGCAGCCTCAGACTAGCGGGAGGTCTATCGCTTTTCTTC.

This clonotype appeared a few times. This rearrangement joins TRBV7-9 to TRBJ2-1; 7 nucleotides match TRBD2. J gave up 2 bases and V 5 bases, and 9 bases lay outside the gene matches. In germline, CDR1 is SEHNR, CDR2 FQNEAQ (reference sequence). CDR3 length equals 16 residues. Here the CDR3 reads CASSGVGGSPYNEQFF. As DNA, the CDR3 is TGTGCCAGCAGCGGGGTTGGCGGGAGTCCCTACAATGAGCAGTTCTTC.

The CDR3 DNA is TGCGCCAGCAGGACTGATACCGGGACCAACACTGAAGCTTTCTTT. It translates to CASRTDTGTNTEAFF. The rearrangement links TRBV5-1 to TRBJ1-1; perhaps TRBD1 as D (5 bases). Germline V gene sequence: CDR1 SGHRS, CDR2 YFSETQ. The CDR3 runs to 15 residues. V gave up 5 bases and J gave up 2 bases, with 16 bases separating them.

The rearrangement joins TRBV20-1 to TRBJ2-5; D unclear. Trimming shortened V by 0 bases and J by 2 bases, and 13 bases separated the two germline ends. Per the germline V gene, CDR1 is DFQATT and CDR2 is SNEGSKA (reference sequence). This CDR3 has 15 residues. Here the CDR3 reads CSARDPRTQQETQYF. The DNA for the CDR3 is TGCAGTGCTAGAGATCCCCGGACGCAACAAGAGACCCAGTACTTC.

This clonotype was found a few times. V gene TRBV29-1 combines with J gene TRBJ2-3; TRBD2 aligns across 7 bases. V was pared by 3 bases and J by 0 bases, with 3 bases of the junction left unmatched. Per germline, CDR1 SQVTM and CDR2 ANQGSEA. CDR3 length: 14 amino acids. The chain's CDR3 is CSVDQRGSTDTQYF. The DNA of the CDR3 is TGCAGCGTTGACCAGCGGGGTAGCACAGATACGCAGTATTTT.

There are many counts of this clonotype. The rearrangement uses TRBV5-5 and TRBJ2-1; D perhaps matches TRBD1 (6 bases). CDR1 is SGHKS, CDR2 YYEKEE, per germline (reference sequence). The germline V and J ends were trimmed by 0 bases and 6 bases, with 16 bases remaining between them. The CDR3 consists of 16 residues. This CDR3 reads CASSLGLSSGVNEQFF. The DNA for the CDR3 is TGTGCCAGCAGCTTGGGTTTGAGCTCAGGGGTCAATGAGCAGTTCTTC. Full variable domain (remainder filled in from reference TRBV5-5 and TRBJ2-1): DAGVTQSPTHLIKTRGQQVTLRCSPISGHKSVSWYQQVLGQGPQFIFQYYEKEERGRGNFPDRFSARQFPNYSSELNVNALLLGDSALYLCASSLGLSSGVNEQFFGPGTRLTVL.

A few counts support this clonotype. The chain recombines TRBV6-5 with TRBJ2-1, with 10 bases lining up with TRBD2. The CDR3 runs to 17 residues. The junction had 11 bases not matched to a gene; V was cut back by 4 bases and J by 5 bases. CDR1 is MNHEY and CDR2 is SVGAGI in the germline V gene. The CDR3: CASSSPVSGGIDNEQFF. In DNA form, the CDR3 reads TGTGCCAGCAGTTCCCCCGTTAGCGGGGGGATTGACAATGAGCAGTTCTTC.

This chain joins TRBV11-2 and TRBJ2-1; no firm D call. Per the germline V gene, CDR1 is SGHAT and CDR2 is FQNNGV. The length of the CDR3 is 14 residues. Trimming cost V 0 bases and J 7 bases, with 10 bases left between them. CDR3 DNA sequence: TGTGCCAGCAGCTTAGATCCCCCGCTTAATGAGCAGTTCTTC. Translated, it gives CASSLDPPLNEQFF.

This chain joins TRBV7-2 and TRBJ2-1, with 9 nucleotides matching TRBD2. Germline CDR1 is SGHTA and CDR2 is FQGNSA. The CDR3 is 14 amino acids. V shed 4 bases and J 7 bases; nucleotides not matched to a gene: 5. The CDR3 bases are TGTGCCAGCAGCTACACTAGCGGGCATAATGAGCAGTTCTTC. The encoded protein is CASSYTSGHNEQFF.

This clonotype was detected a few times. The rearrangement links TRBV28 to TRBJ2-5; D gene uncertain. V lost 4 bases and J 5 bases, leaving 8 bases between the germline ends. Per the germline V gene, CDR1 is MDHEN and CDR2 is SYDVKM. The CDR3 is 12 amino acids. CDR3 sequence (DNA): TGTGCCAGCAGTTCCCTTTCGGAGACCCAGTACTTC. Its protein product is CASSSLSETQYF.

The rearrangement links TRBV7-2 to TRBJ2-7; the D gene is possibly TRBD2 (6 bases). Germline CDR1 SGHTA, CDR2 FQGNSA. Trimming shortened V by 5 bases and J by 3 bases, and 14 bases separated the two germline ends. The CDR3 has 14 residues. As DNA, the CDR3 is TGTGCCAGCAGCCCCGCGGGACCTATCTACGAGCAGTACGTC. Translated: CASSPAGPIYEQYV.

This clonotype appeared a few times. The V gene is TRBV3-1, the J gene TRBJ1-1; unclear D gene. Trimming left V 2 bases short and J 8 bases short, with 18 bases between. The CDR3 extends over 15 amino acids. CDR1 and CDR2 (germline): LGHDT, YNNKEL (reference sequence). CDR3 sequence reads: CASSQSQAGRAEAFF. CDR3 sequence (DNA): TGTGCCAGCAGCCAATCTCAGGCCGGGAGGGCGGAAGCTTTCTTT.

This clonotype was observed a handful of times. CDR3 DNA: TGTGCCACCAGTGATCCCCACCTCTACAATGAGCAGTTCTTC. This gives the protein CATSDPHLYNEQFF. The chain couples TRBV24-1 to TRBJ2-1; D ambiguous. The length of the CDR3 is 14 residues. V dropped 3 bases and J dropped 3 bases, with 8 bases sitting between them. Per germline, CDR1 KGHDR and CDR2 SFDVKD.

J is TRBJ2-7 and V is TRBV29-1; 13 bases agree with TRBD2. This CDR3 spans 18 amino acids. Germline values: CDR1 SQVTM, CDR2 ANQGSEA. J lost 0 bases, V lost 2 bases, and 10 bases had no gene match. The DNA of the CDR3 is TGCAGCGTTGAAATTGTGACTAGCGGGAGGACTAACTCCTACGAGCAGTACGTC. It translates to CSVEIVTSGRTNSYEQYV.

V and J are TRBV12-3 or TRBV12-4 and TRBJ2-1; D may be TRBD1 (6 bases). CDR3 size: 13 residues. Trimming removed 6 bases from V and 10 bases from J, with 16 bases in between. The CDR3 here is CASRLPDSPEQFF. The CDR3 DNA is TGTGCCAGCAGGCTACCGGACAGTCCCGAGCAGTTCTTC.

CDR3 loop: CSVEVVWGVRGYTF. CDR3 nucleotide sequence: TGCAGCGTTGAAGTGGTGTGGGGGGTGCGGGGCTACACCTTC. This chain joins TRBV29-1 and TRBJ1-2, with D maybe TRBD1 (5 bases). The ends were cut back, 1 base at V and 8 bases at J, with 17 bases in the middle. CDR1 is SQVTM and CDR2 is ANQGSEA in the germline V gene. The CDR3 sequence is 14 residues long.

The rearrangement uses TRBV24-1 and TRBJ2-3; TRBD1 agrees at 8 bases. Germline V gene data show CDR1 as KGHDR and CDR2 as SFDVKD. This CDR3 contains 16 residues. Trimming cost V 7 bases and J 5 bases; bases outside gene matches: 13. In DNA, the CDR3 is TGTGCCACCAGGGACACCGGGACAGGTGCTAAAGATACGCAGTATTTT. Its protein product is CATRDTGTGAKDTQYF.

This rearrangement joins TRBV13 to TRBJ2-5; a weak D match, TRBD1 (6 bases). The CDR3 has 15 residues. Germline V gives CDR1 PRHDT, CDR2 FYEKMQ (reference sequence). V was clipped by 5 bases and J by 6 bases, with 19 bases between them. The CDR3 loop is CASSMETGIEKTQYF. The CDR3 nucleotides are TGTGCCAGCAGCATGGAAACAGGGATAGAAAAGACCCAGTACTTC.

Comments on this clonotype: The conserved final phenylalanine or tryptophan is absent from the CDR3, which likely points to a read error. The chain employs TRBV5-1 and TRBJ2-5; TRBD1 matches 8 bases. With 2 bases clipped from V and 11 bases from J, the junction kept 8 bases outside the gene matches. Germline CDR1 is SGHRS and CDR2 is YFSETQ. The CDR3 loop spans 13 amino acids. Here the CDR3 reads CASSLDRGREQYV. The CDR3 nucleotides read TGCGCCAGCAGCTTAGACAGGGGACGGGAGCAGTACGTC.

This clonotype was counted only a few times. The rearrangement links TRBV11-2 to TRBJ2-5; 9 positions match TRBD2. CDR3 length: 18 residues. Per the germline V gene, CDR1 is SGHAT and CDR2 is FQNNGV. V lost 0 bases and J lost 4; bases outside the gene matches: 12. CDR3 nucleotides: TGTGCCAGCAGCTTAGATAGGAGGATTAGCGGGGGCCGAGAGACCCAGTACTTC. Protein: CASSLDRRISGGRETQYF.